This T cell receptor beta chain was profiled in a study of Ad26.COV2.S vaccination and SARS-CoV-2 variants. Whole-study results and caveats: Breadth, reportedly substantial, characterized the spike-specific CD8+ and CD4+ T cell responses after vaccination.

Germline CDR1 reads MNHEY; CDR2 reads SMNVEV (reference sequence). J was trimmed by 5 bases and V by 6 bases; bases with no gene match: 7. The CDR3 covers 14 residues. Treatment denoted: around 19 received Ad26.COV2.S at low or high dose, single or two shots; roughly 5 received placebo; per-sample allocation not given. On day 63 after the first injection, vaccine and placebo recipients gave samples. TCRdb's table, derived via immunoSEQ multiplex PCR, lists solely in-frame clones and lacks some. The sample holds around 450,000 clones, around nine tenths seen once. This clone came up a few times. Its target is not known.

This material consisted of peripheral blood, taken in a trial of Ad26.COV2.S vaccine versus placebo. The chain uses TRBV27 and TRBJ1-2, with 9 positions matching TRBD1. The sequence was collected from a person between 18 and 60 years old who received the Ad26.COV2.S COVID-19 vaccine or a placebo. This chain's CDR3 is CASSPTGGLYGYTF. The CDR3, as DNA: TGTGCCAGCAGCCCTACAGGGGGCTTATATGGCTACACCTTC.